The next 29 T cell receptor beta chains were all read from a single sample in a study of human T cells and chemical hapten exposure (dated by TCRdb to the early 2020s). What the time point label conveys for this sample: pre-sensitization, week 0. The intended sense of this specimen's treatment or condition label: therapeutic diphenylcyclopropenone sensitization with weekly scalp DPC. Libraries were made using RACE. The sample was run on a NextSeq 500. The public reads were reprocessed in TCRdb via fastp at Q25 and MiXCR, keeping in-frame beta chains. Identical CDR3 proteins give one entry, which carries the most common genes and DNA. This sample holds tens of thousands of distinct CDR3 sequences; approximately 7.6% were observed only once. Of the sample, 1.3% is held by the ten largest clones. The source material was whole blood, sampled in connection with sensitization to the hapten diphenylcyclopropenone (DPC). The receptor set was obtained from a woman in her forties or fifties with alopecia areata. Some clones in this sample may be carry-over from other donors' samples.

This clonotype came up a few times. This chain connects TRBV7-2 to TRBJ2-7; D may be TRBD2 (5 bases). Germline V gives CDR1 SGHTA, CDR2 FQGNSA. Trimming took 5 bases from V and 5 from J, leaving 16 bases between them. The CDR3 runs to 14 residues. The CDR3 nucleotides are TGTGCCAGCAGCCAAGCTGGGAGCGTCGACGAGCAGTACTTC. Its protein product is CASSQAGSVDEQYF.

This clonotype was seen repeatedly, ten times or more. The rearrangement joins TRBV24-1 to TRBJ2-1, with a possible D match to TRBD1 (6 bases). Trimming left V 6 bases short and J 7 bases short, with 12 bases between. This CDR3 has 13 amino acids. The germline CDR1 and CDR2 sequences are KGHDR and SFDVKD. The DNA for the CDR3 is TGTGCCACCAGTAAACCGGGACAAAATGAGCAGTTCTTC. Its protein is CATSKPGQNEQFF.

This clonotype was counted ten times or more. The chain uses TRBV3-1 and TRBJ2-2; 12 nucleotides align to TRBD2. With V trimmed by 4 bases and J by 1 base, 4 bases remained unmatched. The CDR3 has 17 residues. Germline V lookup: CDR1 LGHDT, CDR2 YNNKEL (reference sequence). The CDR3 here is CASSLPGLAGNTGELFF. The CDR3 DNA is TGTGCCAGCAGCCTTCCGGGACTAGCGGGGAACACCGGGGAGCTGTTTTTT.

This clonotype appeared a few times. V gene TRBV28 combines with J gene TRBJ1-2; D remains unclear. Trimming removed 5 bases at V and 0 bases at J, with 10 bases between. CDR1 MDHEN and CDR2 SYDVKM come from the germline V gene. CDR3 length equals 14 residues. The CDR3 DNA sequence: TGTGCCAGCAGTCCAAGCGTGGCTAACTATGGCTACACCTTC. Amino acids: CASSPSVANYGYTF.

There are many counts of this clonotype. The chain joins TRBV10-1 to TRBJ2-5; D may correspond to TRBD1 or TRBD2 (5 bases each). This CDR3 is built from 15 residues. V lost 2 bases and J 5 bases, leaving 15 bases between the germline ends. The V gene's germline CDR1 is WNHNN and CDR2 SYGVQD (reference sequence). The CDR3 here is CASSEAPGKGETQYF. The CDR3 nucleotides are TGCGCCAGCAGTGAGGCCCCCGGGAAGGGGGAGACCCAGTACTTC.

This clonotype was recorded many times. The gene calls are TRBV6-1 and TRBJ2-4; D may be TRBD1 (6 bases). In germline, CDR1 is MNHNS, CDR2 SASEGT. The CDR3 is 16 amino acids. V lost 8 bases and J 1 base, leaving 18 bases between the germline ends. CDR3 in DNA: TGTGCCAGCGCCGATAGTCAGGGGATGGCCAAAAACATTCAGTACTTC. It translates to CASADSQGMAKNIQYF.

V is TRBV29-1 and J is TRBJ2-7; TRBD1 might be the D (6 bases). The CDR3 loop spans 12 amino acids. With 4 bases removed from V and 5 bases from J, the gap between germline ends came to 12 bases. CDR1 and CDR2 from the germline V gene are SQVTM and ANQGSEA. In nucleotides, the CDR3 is TGCAGCGTTGGGCAGGGGACCCACGAGCAGTACTTC. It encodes CSVGQGTHEQYF.

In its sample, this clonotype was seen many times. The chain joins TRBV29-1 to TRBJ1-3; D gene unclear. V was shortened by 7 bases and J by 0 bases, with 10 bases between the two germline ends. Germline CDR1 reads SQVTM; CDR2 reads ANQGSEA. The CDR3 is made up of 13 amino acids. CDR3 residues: CSAAPGSGNTIYF. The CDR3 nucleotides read TGCAGCGCCGCGCCAGGCTCTGGAAACACCATATATTTT.

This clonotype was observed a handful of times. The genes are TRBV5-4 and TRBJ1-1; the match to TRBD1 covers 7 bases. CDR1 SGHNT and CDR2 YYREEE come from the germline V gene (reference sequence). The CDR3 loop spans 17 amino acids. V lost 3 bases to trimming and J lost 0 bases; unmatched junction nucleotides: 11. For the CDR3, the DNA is TGTGCCAGCAGCTCCCTTGGGACAGAACCCATGAACACTGAAGCTTTCTTT. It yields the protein CASSSLGTEPMNTEAFF.

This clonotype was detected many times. CDR3 nucleotide sequence: TGTGCCAGCAGCCAAGATTTAGGTGGGGTTTTTACTAGCACAGATACGCAGTATTTT. Its protein product is CASSQDLGGVFTSTDTQYF. The chain employs TRBV4-2 and TRBJ2-3; D uncertain. This CDR3 has 19 amino acids. The germline V gene has CDR1 LGHNA and CDR2 YNFKEQ. V was clipped by 0 bases and J by 0 bases, with 19 bases between them.

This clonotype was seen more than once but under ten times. For the CDR3, the DNA is TGTGCCAGCAGCGTAGGGGATACCACCTACGAGCAGTACTTC. Its protein is CASSVGDTTYEQYF. V gene TRBV9 combines with J gene TRBJ2-7; no clear D. Germline CDR1 SGDLS, CDR2 YYNGEE. This CDR3 is 14 amino acids long. V dropped 0 bases and J dropped 2 bases, with 9 bases sitting between them. Based on the CDR3 plus reference TRBV9 and TRBJ2-7, the full variable domain is DSGVTQTPKHLITATGQRVTLRCSPRSGDLSVYWYQQSLDQGLQFLIQYYNGEERAKGNILERFSAQQFPDLHSELNLSSLELGDSALYFCASSVGDTTYEQYFGPGTRLTVT.

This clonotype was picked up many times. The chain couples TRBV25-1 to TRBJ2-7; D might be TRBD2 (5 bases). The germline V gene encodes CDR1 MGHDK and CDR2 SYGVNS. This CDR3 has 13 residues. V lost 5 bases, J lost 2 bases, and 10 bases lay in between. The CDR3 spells CASSYSGTYEQYF. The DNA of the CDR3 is TGTGCCAGCAGTTACTCGGGGACCTACGAGCAGTACTTC.

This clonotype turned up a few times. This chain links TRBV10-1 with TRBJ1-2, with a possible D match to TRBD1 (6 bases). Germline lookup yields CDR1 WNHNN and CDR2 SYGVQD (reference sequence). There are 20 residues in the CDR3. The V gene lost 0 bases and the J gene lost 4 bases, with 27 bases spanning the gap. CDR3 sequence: CASSESSRTAYPSYRYGYTF. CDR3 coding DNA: TGCGCCAGCAGTGAGTCTTCCCGGACAGCCTATCCCTCGTACCGCTATGGCTACACCTTC.

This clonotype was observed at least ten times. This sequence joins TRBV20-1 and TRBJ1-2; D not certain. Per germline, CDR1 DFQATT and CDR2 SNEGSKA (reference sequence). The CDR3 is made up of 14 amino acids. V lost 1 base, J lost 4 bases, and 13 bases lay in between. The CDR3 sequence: CSARVKYSPYGYTF. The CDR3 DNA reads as TGCAGTGCTAGAGTTAAATACAGTCCCTATGGCTACACCTTC.

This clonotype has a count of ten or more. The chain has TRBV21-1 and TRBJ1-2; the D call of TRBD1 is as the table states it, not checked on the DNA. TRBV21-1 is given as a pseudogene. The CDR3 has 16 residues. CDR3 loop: CASSKRDVTYNYGYTF. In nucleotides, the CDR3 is TGTGCCAGCAGCAAACGGGACGTCACCTATAACTATGGCTACACCTTC.

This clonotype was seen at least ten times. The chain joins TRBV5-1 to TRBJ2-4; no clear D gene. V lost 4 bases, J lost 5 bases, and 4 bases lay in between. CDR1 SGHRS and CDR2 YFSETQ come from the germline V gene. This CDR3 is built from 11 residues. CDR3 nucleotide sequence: TGCGCCAGCAGCGGCGAAAACATTCAGTACTTC. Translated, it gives CASSGENIQYF. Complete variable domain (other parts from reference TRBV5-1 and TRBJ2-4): KAGVTQTPRYLIKTRGQQVTLSCSPISGHRSVSWYQQTPGQGLQFLFEYFSETQRNKGNFPGRFSGRQFSNSRSEMNVSTLELGDSALYLCASSGENIQYFGAGTRLSVL.

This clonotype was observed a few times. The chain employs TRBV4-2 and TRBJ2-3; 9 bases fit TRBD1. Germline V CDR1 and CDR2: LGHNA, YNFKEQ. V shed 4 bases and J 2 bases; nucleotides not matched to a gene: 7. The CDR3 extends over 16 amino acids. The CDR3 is CASSPLDRGNTDTQYF. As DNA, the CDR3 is TGTGCCAGCAGCCCTCTGGACAGGGGCAACACAGATACGCAGTATTTT.

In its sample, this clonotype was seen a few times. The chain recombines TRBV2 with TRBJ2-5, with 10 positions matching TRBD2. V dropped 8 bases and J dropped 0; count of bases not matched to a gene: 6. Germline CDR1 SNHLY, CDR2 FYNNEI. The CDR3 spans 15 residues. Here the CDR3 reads CASRFTSGNQETQYF. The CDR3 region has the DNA TGTGCCAGCCGGTTCACTAGCGGGAACCAAGAGACCCAGTACTTC.

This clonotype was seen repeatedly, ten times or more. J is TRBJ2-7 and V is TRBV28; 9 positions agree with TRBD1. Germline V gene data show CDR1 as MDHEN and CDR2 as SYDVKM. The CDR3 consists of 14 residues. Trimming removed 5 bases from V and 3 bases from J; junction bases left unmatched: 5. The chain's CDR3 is CASSLRQGGYEQYF. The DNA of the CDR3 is TGTGCCAGCAGTCTCAGACAGGGGGGCTACGAGCAGTACTTC.

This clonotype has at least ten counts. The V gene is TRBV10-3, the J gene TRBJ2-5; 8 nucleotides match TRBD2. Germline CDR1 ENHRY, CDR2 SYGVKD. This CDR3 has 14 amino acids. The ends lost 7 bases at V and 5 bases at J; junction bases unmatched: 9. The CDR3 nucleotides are TGTGCCATCAAGGGACGGGAGGGCCAGGAGACCCAGTACTTC. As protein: CAIKGREGQETQYF.

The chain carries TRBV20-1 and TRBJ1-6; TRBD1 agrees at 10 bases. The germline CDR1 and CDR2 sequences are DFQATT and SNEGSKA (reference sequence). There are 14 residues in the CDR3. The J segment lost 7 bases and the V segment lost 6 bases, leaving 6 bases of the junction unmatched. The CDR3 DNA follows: TGCAGTGCCTGGGGACAGGGGTTGAATTCACCCCTCCACTTT. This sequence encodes CSAWGQGLNSPLHF.

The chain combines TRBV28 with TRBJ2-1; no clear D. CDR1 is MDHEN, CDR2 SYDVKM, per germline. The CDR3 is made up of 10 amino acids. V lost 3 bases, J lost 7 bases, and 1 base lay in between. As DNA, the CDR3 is TGTGCCAGCAGTTTTAATGAGCAGTTCTTC. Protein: CASSFNEQFF.

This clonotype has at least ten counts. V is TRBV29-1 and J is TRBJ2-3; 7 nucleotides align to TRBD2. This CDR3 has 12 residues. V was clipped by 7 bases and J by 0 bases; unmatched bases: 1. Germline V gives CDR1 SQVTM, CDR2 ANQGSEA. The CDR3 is CSGGGSTDTQYF. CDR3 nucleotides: TGCAGCGGGGGGGGTAGCACAGATACGCAGTATTTT.

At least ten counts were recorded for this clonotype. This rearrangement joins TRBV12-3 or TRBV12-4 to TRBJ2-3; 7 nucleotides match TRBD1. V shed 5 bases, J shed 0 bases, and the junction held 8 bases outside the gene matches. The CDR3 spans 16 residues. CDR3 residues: CASSPGTATSTDTQYF. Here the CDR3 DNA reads TGTGCCAGCAGTCCCGGGACAGCCACTAGCACAGATACGCAGTATTTT.

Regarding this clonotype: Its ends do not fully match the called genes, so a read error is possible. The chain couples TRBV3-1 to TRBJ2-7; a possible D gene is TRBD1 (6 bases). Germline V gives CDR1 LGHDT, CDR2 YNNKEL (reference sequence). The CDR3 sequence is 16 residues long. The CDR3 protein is CVSSQGWGLGFYEQYF. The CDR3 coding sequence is TGTGTCAGCAGCCAAGGCTGGGGGCTTGGATTCTACGAGCAGTACTTC.

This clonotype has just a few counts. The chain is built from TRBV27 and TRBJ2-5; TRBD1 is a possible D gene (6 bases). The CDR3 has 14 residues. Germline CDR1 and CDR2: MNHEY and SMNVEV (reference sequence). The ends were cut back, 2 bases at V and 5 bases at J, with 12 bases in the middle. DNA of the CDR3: TGTGCCAGCAGTTTAAGGGGGATTTGGGAGACCCAGTACTTC. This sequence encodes CASSLRGIWETQYF.

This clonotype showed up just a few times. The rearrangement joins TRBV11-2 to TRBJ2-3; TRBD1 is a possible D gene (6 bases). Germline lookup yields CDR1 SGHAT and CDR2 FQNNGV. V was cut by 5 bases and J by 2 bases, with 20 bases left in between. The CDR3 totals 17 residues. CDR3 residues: CASSISPGTLYTDTQYF. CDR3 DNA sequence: TGTGCCAGCAGCATCAGTCCCGGGACACTCTACACAGATACGCAGTATTTT.

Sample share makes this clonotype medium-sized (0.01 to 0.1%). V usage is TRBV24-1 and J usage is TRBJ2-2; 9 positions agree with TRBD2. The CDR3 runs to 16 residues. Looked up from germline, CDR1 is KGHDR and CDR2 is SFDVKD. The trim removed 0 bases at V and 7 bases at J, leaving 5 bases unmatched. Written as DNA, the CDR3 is TGTGCCACCAGTGATTTGGCGGGAGGGCCGGACGGGGAGCTGTTTTTT. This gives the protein CATSDLAGGPDGELFF.

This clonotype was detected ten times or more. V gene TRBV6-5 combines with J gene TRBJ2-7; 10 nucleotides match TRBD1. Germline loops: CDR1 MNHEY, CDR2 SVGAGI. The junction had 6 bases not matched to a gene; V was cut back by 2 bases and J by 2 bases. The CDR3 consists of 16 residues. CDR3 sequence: CASSYPTGTGAYEQYF. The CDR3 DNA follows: TGTGCCAGCAGTTACCCTACCGGGACAGGGGCCTACGAGCAGTACTTC.